This T cell receptor beta chain emerged from a study of blood T cells in healthy people across ages. This clonotype was counted only a few times. Its target is unknown. With a J-beta primer mix and a sample-barcoded 5' primer, a second PCR ran 7 to 11 cycles. TCRdb redid the calling of the 5' RACE reads with MiXCR, one entry per CDR3 protein. The sample carries 1.2 million to 1.5 million distinct CDR3 sequences, about 43% recorded once. Study-wide findings and caveats: Roughly linear age-related decline in beta diversity appeared, significant by age roughly 40.

Trimming removed 4 bases from V and 3 bases from J, with 10 bases in between. This CDR3 is 15 amino acids long. From germline, CDR1 is MNHEY and CDR2 SMNVEV (reference sequence). Sequences were obtained from blood. This receptor was obtained from a woman aged 18-29 years in good health. The chain is built from TRBV27 and TRBJ2-6; perhaps TRBD2 as D (6 bases). The CDR3: CASSSTSFGANVLTF. The CDR3 DNA follows: TGTGCCAGCAGTTCTACTAGCTTTGGGGCCAACGTCCTGACTTTC.